This is a list of T cell receptor beta chains from one sample in a study of technical replicates of blood from a few donors. Sequencing was performed with immunoSEQ multiplex PCR; in TCRdb, only in-frame clones are kept and a portion is missing. Of 85,000 to 100,000 clones in the sample, nearly 95% were seen once. Sequencing was performed on T cells isolated from PBMCs. These receptors were collected from a human donor in good health. Both conserved end residues are part of each CDR3. The order of the fields is D gene, J gene, V gene, clone size, CDR3 DNA, CDR3 protein. D genes are given only for firm matches. Clone size is given for some rows only: seen once, a few or many times, or a class if the clone is expanded.

D: TRBD1
J: TRBJ1-1
V: TRBV9
size: .
DNA: TGTGCCAGCAGCGAGGGACAGTACACTGAAGCTTTCTTT
CDR3: CASSEGQYTEAFF

D: .
J: TRBJ1-6
V: TRBV6-5
size: once
DNA: TGTGCCAGCAGTTACCAGGGGCCACCCCTCCACTTT
CDR3: CASSYQGPPLHF

D: .
J: TRBJ1-3
V: TRBV5-6
size: .
DNA: TGTGCCAGCAGCTTGTCCAGCTCTGGAAACACCATATATTTT
CDR3: CASSLSSSGNTIYF

D: .
J: TRBJ1-1
V: TRBV10-3
size: once
DNA: TGTGCCACGTCCCCCCGTGACACTGAAGCTTTCTTT
CDR3: CATSPRDTEAFF

D: TRBD2
J: TRBJ2-1
V: TRBV28
size: .
DNA: TGTGCCAGCAGAGATAGGCGGGAGGATGGCGAGCAGTTCTTC
CDR3: CASRDRREDGEQFF

D: TRBD1
J: TRBJ2-1
V: TRBV6-1
size: .
DNA: TGTGCCAGCACTACGGGACAGGATCCCTACAATGAGCAGTTCTTC
CDR3: CASTTGQDPYNEQFF

D: TRBD1
J: TRBJ1-2
V: TRBV30
size: .
DNA: TGTGCCTGGAGTGCTACCGGGACAGGGAGGATTGTGGTTGGCTACACCTTC
CDR3: CAWSATGTGRIVVGYTF

D: .
J: TRBJ1-2
V: TRBV4-1
size: .
DNA: TGCGCCAGCAGCCACCCTAGGGCGGAGGGAAACTATGGCTACACCTTC
CDR3: CASSHPRAEGNYGYTF

D: TRBD2
J: TRBJ2-3
V: TRBV5-1
size: .
DNA: TGCGCCAGCAGCTGGCCTCCGGGGGCGGGAGGGCCCGGCACAGATACGCAGTATTTT
CDR3: CASSWPPGAGGPGTDTQYF

D: TRBD1
J: TRBJ1-5
V: TRBV30
size: .
DNA: TGTGCCTGGAGTGTAAGGGACAGGGACAATCAGCCCCAGCATTTT
CDR3: CAWSVRDRDNQPQHF

D: .
J: TRBJ1-3
V: TRBV6-5
size: once
DNA: TGTGCCAGCATGGGCGGGGGGCACACCATATATTTT
CDR3: CASMGGGHTIYF

D: .
J: TRBJ1-2
V: TRBV5-8
size: .
DNA: TGTGCCAGCAGCAAGGGGGATCGGACACCTTCAGGGATCTATGGCTACACCTTC
CDR3: CASSKGDRTPSGIYGYTF

D: TRBD1
J: TRBJ2-7
V: TRBV9
size: .
DNA: TGTGCCAGCAGCTTGACAGGGGGAGGCTACGAGCAGTACTTC
CDR3: CASSLTGGGYEQYF

D: TRBD2
J: TRBJ2-1
V: TRBV25-1
size: .
DNA: TGTGCCAGCAGTGACATTAAACTAGCGGGAGGGTACAATGAGCAGTTCTTC
CDR3: CASSDIKLAGGYNEQFF

D: TRBD1
J: TRBJ2-7
V: TRBV15
size: .
DNA: TGTGCCACCAGCAGGGGCCGGGACAGGGCCTACGAGCAGTACTTC
CDR3: CATSRGRDRAYEQYF

D: TRBD1
J: TRBJ1-1
V: TRBV4-1
size: .
DNA: TGCGCCAGCAGTTCTCAGGGGGGATTCACTGAAGCTTTCTTT
CDR3: CASSSQGGFTEAFF

D: TRBD1
J: TRBJ2-3
V: TRBV10-1
size: .
DNA: TGCGCCAGCAGTGAACGGACAGGGGGTATAGATACGCAGTATTTT
CDR3: CASSERTGGIDTQYF

D: .
J: TRBJ1-3
V: TRBV19
size: .
DNA: TGTGCCAGTAGTATCGACAGCAACTCTGGAAACACCATATATTTT
CDR3: CASSIDSNSGNTIYF

D: .
J: TRBJ1-3
V: TRBV19
size: .
DNA: TGTGCCAGTAGTATAGAGGCCAGGGTGGCTGGAAACACCATATATTTT
CDR3: CASSIEARVAGNTIYF

D: .
J: TRBJ2-7
V: TRBV2
size: .
DNA: TGTGCCAGCACTCCCCTGGGGGGAGGAACCTACGAGCAGTACTTC
CDR3: CASTPLGGGTYEQYF

D: TRBD1
J: TRBJ2-7
V: TRBV6-1
size: .
DNA: TGTGCCAGCAGCAAGGACAGGGACGAGCAGTACTTC
CDR3: CASSKDRDEQYF

D: TRBD2
J: TRBJ2-3
V: TRBV4-2
size: .
DNA: TGTGCCAGCAGCCAAGACATAGCGGGAGTGAGACGAGATACGCAGTATTTT
CDR3: CASSQDIAGVRRDTQYF